The clone carrying this T cell receptor (beta chain) was counted ten times or more. The data are from a study of T-cell reconstitution after alpha-beta-depleted transplantation in children. Preparation of the TCRbeta library was carried out with unique molecular identifiers. From the PCR reads, TCRdb called clonotypes with MiXCR, one entry per CDR3 protein. Of roughly 100,000 distinct CDR3 sequences listed, roughly 8% are singletons. The CDR3 spans 13 residues. Germline CDR1 reads LGHDT; CDR2 reads YNNKEL (reference sequence). Trimming stripped 0 bases from V and 8 bases from J, with 8 bases between. The gene calls are TRBV3-1 and TRBJ2-1, with unresolved D. The source is a human donor who donated a stem cell graft to a child with congenital amegakaryocytic thrombocytopenia. Source: PBMCs from the stem cell graft donor, taken from the stem cell graft. This chain's CDR3 is CASSQDLGYEQFF. The CDR3 region has the DNA TGTGCCAGCAGCCAAGATCTGGGCTATGAGCAGTTCTTC.